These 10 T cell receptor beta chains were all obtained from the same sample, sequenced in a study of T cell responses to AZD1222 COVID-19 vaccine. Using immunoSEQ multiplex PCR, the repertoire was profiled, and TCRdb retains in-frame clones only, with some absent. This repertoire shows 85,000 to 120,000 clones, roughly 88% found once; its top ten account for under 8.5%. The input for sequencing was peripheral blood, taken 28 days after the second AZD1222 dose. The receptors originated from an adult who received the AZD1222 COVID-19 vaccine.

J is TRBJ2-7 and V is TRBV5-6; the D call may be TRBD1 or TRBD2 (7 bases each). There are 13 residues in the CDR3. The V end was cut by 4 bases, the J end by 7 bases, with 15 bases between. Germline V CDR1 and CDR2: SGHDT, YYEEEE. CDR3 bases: TGTGCCAGCAGCCACGGGACAGCGGGGGAGCAGTACTTC. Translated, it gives CASSHGTAGEQYF.

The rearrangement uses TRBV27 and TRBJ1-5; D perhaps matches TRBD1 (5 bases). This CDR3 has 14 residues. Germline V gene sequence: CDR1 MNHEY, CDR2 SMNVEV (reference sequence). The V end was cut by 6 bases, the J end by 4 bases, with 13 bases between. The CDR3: CASRGLTVNQPQHF. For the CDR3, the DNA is TGTGCCAGCAGGGGACTGACGGTAAATCAGCCCCAGCATTTT.

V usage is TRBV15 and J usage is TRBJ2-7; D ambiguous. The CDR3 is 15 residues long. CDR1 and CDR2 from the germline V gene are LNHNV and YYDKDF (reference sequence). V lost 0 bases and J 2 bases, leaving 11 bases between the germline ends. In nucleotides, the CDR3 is TGTGCCACCAGCAGAGATGGAGCAGGTACCTACGAGCAGTACTTC. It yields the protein CATSRDGAGTYEQYF.

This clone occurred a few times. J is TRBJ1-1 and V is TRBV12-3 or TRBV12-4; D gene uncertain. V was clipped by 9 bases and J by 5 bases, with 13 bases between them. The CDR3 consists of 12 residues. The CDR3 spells CASSPPGTEAFF. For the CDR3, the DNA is TGTGCCAGTTCCCCACCGGGTACTGAAGCTTTCTTT.

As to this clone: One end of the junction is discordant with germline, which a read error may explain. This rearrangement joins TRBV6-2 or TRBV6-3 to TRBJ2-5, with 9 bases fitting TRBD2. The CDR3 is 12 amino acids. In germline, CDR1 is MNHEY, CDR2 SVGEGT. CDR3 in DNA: TGTGCCAGCAGCAAACCTAGCGGGGCCCGGCACTTC. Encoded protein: CASSKPSGARHF.

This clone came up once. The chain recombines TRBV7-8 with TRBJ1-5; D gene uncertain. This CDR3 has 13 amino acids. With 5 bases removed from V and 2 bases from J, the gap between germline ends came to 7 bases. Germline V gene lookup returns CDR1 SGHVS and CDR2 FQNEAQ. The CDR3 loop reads CASSPGGNQPQHF. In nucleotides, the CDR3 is TGTGCCAGCAGCCCCGGTGGCAATCAGCCCCAGCATTTT.

CDR3 DNA sequence: TGCGCCAGCAGCCAAGATTCCCACTACGAGCAGTACTTC. The encoded protein is CASSQDSHYEQYF. The chain links TRBV4-3 to TRBJ2-7, with D uncertain. The germline CDR1 and CDR2 sequences are LGHNA and YSLEER. V lost 0 bases, J lost 3 bases, and 6 bases lay in between. This CDR3 has 13 residues.

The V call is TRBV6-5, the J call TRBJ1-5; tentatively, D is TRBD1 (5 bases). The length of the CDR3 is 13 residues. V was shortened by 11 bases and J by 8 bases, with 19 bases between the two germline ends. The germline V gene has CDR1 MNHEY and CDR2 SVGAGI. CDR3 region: CAVLRGGLEPQHF. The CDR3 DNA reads TGTGCCGTATTAAGGGGAGGTTTAGAGCCCCAGCATTTT.

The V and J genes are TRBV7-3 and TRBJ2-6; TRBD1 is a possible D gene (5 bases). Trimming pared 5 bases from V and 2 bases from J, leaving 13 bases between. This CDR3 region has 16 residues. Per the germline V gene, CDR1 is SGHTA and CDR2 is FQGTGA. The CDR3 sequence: CASSPLQGTGANVLTF. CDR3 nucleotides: TGTGCCAGCAGCCCACTCCAGGGTACTGGGGCCAACGTCCTGACTTTC.

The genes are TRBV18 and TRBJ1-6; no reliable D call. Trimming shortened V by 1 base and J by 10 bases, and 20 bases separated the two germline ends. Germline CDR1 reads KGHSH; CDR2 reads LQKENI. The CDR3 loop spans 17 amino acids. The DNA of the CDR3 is TGTGCCAGCTCACCACTTACGCCGGCTAACTCGGTATCACCCCTCCACTTT. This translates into CASSPLTPANSVSPLHF.